This TCR beta chain was profiled in a study of T cell repertoires in cytomegalovirus infection. This clonotype was counted a few times. No antigen is known for it. Study observations and caveats: The ex vivo response was dominated by HLA-C-restricted CMV-specific TCR beta clonotypes. Frequencies of public TCR beta families were cumulated, and this identified carriers of CMV plus the relevant HLA.

TCRdb analysed the reads with MiXCR anew, one entry per CDR3 protein. Here the sample spans roughly 320,000 distinct CDR3 sequences, more than 8% being singletons. The CDR3 length is 17 residues. Germline V gene sequence: CDR1 MNHEY, CDR2 SVGAGI. V gave up 4 bases and J gave up 5 bases; unmatched junction bases: 10. This clonotype was obtained from a human donor in good health (CMV status not recorded). Some clones in this sample may be carry-over from other donors' samples. This rearrangement joins TRBV6-5 to TRBJ2-3, with 12 bases aligning to TRBD2. The sample was PBMCs. This CDR3 is CASSFSKLAGGIDTQYF. In DNA form, the CDR3 reads TGTGCCAGCAGTTTTTCCAAACTAGCGGGGGGTATAGATACGCAGTATTTT.